One TCR beta chain is described in this entry. Repertoires were generated with immunoSEQ multiplex PCR, while TCRdb's copy carries only in-frame clones and drops some. The table shows tens of thousands of clones, with about 93% occurring only once. This CDR3 spans 13 amino acids. Germline V CDR1 and CDR2: SGHKS, YYEKEE (reference sequence). V dropped 0 bases and J dropped 6 bases, with 7 bases sitting between them. The sample belongs to a study of T cell changes during pregnancy in multiple sclerosis. The sample here was peripheral blood, taken in the first trimester of pregnancy. The chain has TRBV5-5 and TRBJ1-5, with D possibly being TRBD1 (5 bases). This receptor was obtained from a female donor in good health, enrolled as a control in a pregnancy study. The CDR3 is CASSLAGGQPQHF. DNA of the CDR3: TGTGCCAGCAGCTTGGCGGGGGGTCAGCCCCAGCATTTT.